These 32 T cell receptor beta chains were all obtained from the same sample, sequenced in a study of blood T cell repertoires in COVID-19. Generated by immunoSEQ multiplex PCR, the TCRdb table keeps only in-frame clones and is missing some. This table has 250,000 or so clones, roughly nine tenths appearing once. The specimen sequenced was peripheral blood. These receptors were taken from a woman aged 40 to 55 who had recovered from COVID-19.

V and J are TRBV7-2 and TRBJ1-5, with TRBD1 as a possible D gene (6 bases). Looked up from germline, CDR1 is SGHTA and CDR2 is FQGNSA. Trimming took off 1 base at V and 0 bases at J, with 10 bases between the two ends. The CDR3 loop spans 16 amino acids. CDR3: CASSLGGPDSNQPQHF. For the CDR3, the DNA is TGTGCCAGCAGCTTAGGGGGGCCAGATAGCAATCAGCCCCAGCATTTT.

This sequence joins TRBV3-1 (or the pseudogene TRBV3-2) and TRBJ2-1, with D uncertain. This CDR3 spans 14 amino acids. The germline CDR1 and CDR2 sequences are LGHDT and YNNKEL (reference sequence). V lost 0 bases to trimming and J lost 7 bases, with 10 bases between them. This CDR3 reads CASSQDSLRNEQFF. The CDR3 region has the DNA TGTGCCAGCAGCCAAGATTCGCTGAGGAATGAGCAGTTCTTC.

The gene calls are TRBV9 and TRBJ1-4; perhaps TRBD1 as D (5 bases). The germline V gene encodes CDR1 SGDLS and CDR2 YYNGEE. V was pared by 4 bases and J by 7 bases, with 17 bases between. The CDR3 is 15 residues long. The CDR3 DNA is TGTGCCAGCAGCCCAGTTGGGGCTCGAGGTGAAAAACTGTTTTTT. Residues: CASSPVGARGEKLFF. The complete variable domain, with remaining parts taken from reference TRBV9 and TRBJ1-4, reads DSGVTQTPKHLITATGQRVTLRCSPRSGDLSVYWYQQSLDQGLQFLIQYYNGEERAKGNILERFSAQQFPDLHSELNLSSLELGDSALYFCASSPVGARGEKLFFGSGTQLSVL.

The genes are TRBV4-3 and TRBJ2-7, with D perhaps matching TRBD1 (6 bases). Germline loops: CDR1 LGHNA, CDR2 YSLEER. V was cut by 4 bases and J by 1 base, with 17 bases left in between. CDR3 length: 16 amino acids. The CDR3 reads CASSPTPRQGSYEQYV. The CDR3 DNA reads as TGCGCCAGCAGCCCCACTCCGAGGCAGGGGTCCTACGAGCAGTACGTC.

This chain joins TRBV10-3 and TRBJ2-6, with D perhaps TRBD1 (6 bases). Germline CDR1 is ENHRY and CDR2 is SYGVKD. Trimming left V 6 bases short and J 4 bases short, with 16 bases between. CDR3 length: 16 amino acids. Here the CDR3 DNA reads TGTGCCATCAGCAACTCAGGGGAGTCAGGGGCCAACGTCCTGACTTTC. Amino acids: CAISNSGESGANVLTF.

V gene TRBV7-2 combines with J gene TRBJ2-1; 10 bases map to TRBD2. Germline V gene lookup returns CDR1 SGHTA and CDR2 FQGNSA. Trimming cost V 5 bases and J 4 bases; bases outside gene matches: 5. This CDR3 has 15 amino acids. The DNA of the CDR3 is TGTGCCAGCAGCCCGGCTAGCGGGGGTTACAATGAGCAGTTCTTC. Protein sequence: CASSPASGGYNEQFF.

This clone occurred once. This chain joins TRBV6-5 and TRBJ1-2, with D perhaps TRBD1 (5 bases). The ends were cut back, 4 bases at V and 3 bases at J, with 9 bases in the middle. Germline loops: CDR1 MNHEY, CDR2 SVGAGI. The CDR3 extends over 13 amino acids. The CDR3 nucleotides read TGTGCCAGCAGTTTAGACAGATACTATGGCTACACCTTC. This encodes CASSLDRYYGYTF.

This sequence joins TRBV3-1 (or the pseudogene TRBV3-2) and TRBJ2-3; maybe TRBD2 (5 bases). This CDR3 comprises 16 residues. V dropped 3 bases and J dropped 0 bases, with 13 bases sitting between them. Germline V gives CDR1 LGHDT, CDR2 YNNKEL (reference sequence). CDR3 sequence reads: CASSQGLPGSTDTQYF. CDR3 nucleotide sequence: TGTGCCAGCAGCCAGGGGTTACCGGGGAGCACAGATACGCAGTATTTT.

The V gene is TRBV7-3, the J gene TRBJ1-1, with 9 bases fitting TRBD1. With V trimmed by 5 bases and J by 5 bases, 6 bases remained unmatched. This CDR3 is built from 14 residues. Looked up from germline, CDR1 is SGHTA and CDR2 is FQGTGA. The CDR3 is CASSLRQGETEAFF. Written as DNA, the CDR3 is TGTGCCAGCAGCCTACGACAGGGGGAGACTGAAGCTTTCTTT.

This clone was detected only once. Here the CDR3 DNA reads TGTGCCAGCAGTTATACTAATAACTATGGCTACACCTTC. Amino acid sequence: CASSYTNNYGYTF. This chain connects TRBV28 to TRBJ1-2, with D unresolved. Trimming removed 4 bases at V and 1 base at J, with 7 bases between. The germline gives CDR1 MDHEN, CDR2 SYDVKM. CDR3 size: 13 residues.

This rearrangement joins TRBV28 to TRBJ2-7; the D is unclear. CDR3 size: 13 residues. Germline CDR1 and CDR2: MDHEN and SYDVKM. V was clipped by 2 bases and J by 3 bases, with 8 bases between them. CDR3 region: CASSLAEDYEQYF. The DNA of the CDR3 is TGTGCCAGCAGTTTAGCAGAGGACTACGAGCAGTACTTC.

J is TRBJ1-1 and V is TRBV19, with D perhaps TRBD1 (6 bases). Germline V gene sequence: CDR1 LNHDA, CDR2 SQIVND (reference sequence). This CDR3 spans 17 amino acids. Trimming removed 3 bases at V and 1 base at J, with 18 bases between. The CDR3 loop is CASSIEKMGHWNTEAFF. The CDR3 DNA is TGTGCCAGTAGTATTGAGAAAATGGGACATTGGAACACTGAAGCTTTCTTT.

The V and J genes are TRBV3-1 (or the pseudogene TRBV3-2) and TRBJ2-7, with TRBD2 identical over 7 bases. Germline CDR1 reads LGHDT; CDR2 reads YNNKEL (reference sequence). This CDR3 spans 15 amino acids. Losses at the gene ends were 1 base for V and 0 bases for J; bases not matched to a gene: 3. The CDR3 coding sequence is TGTGCCAGCAGCCAAGGGGGAGGGCTCTCCTACGAGCAGTACTTC. Translation gives CASSQGGGLSYEQYF.

The rearrangement links TRBV7-2 to TRBJ1-5, with TRBD1 matching over 10 bases. J was trimmed by 5 bases and V by 3 bases; bases with no gene match: 1. In germline, CDR1 is SGHTA, CDR2 FQGNSA. The CDR3 is 14 amino acids. In DNA form, the CDR3 reads TGTGCCAGCAGCTTTGGGACAGGGGATCAGCCCCAGCATTTT. Residues: CASSFGTGDQPQHF.

This clone is a singleton in its sample. V is TRBV7-9 and J is TRBJ2-7, with D perhaps TRBD2 (6 bases). Between the trimmed V and J ends, which lost 4 bases and 12 bases, there was a span of 16 bases. The length of the CDR3 is 12 residues. Per germline, CDR1 SEHNR and CDR2 FQNEAQ (reference sequence). In nucleotides, the CDR3 is TGTGCCAGCAGCTCCAGACCGGAGGGCGCGTACTTC. Translated: CASSSRPEGAYF.

This chain uses TRBV19 with TRBJ2-7, with 7 bases aligning to TRBD1. The CDR3 contains 16 residues. CDR1 is LNHDA and CDR2 is SQIVND in the germline V gene (reference sequence). With V trimmed by 5 bases and J by 4 bases, 14 bases remained unmatched. The CDR3 here is CASSAQGPGTVYEQYF. The CDR3 DNA reads TGTGCCAGTAGTGCGCAAGGCCCCGGGACAGTTTACGAGCAGTACTTC.

This CDR3 reads CASSKMANGRASEQYV. CDR3 sequence (DNA): TGTGCCAGCAGCAAAATGGCCAACGGGAGGGCCTCAGAGCAGTACGTC. The chain employs TRBV21-1 and TRBJ2-7; the DNA was not used to check the table's D call, TRBD2. TRBV21-1 is listed as a pseudogene. The CDR3 totals 16 residues.

The J gene is TRBJ2-1, the V gene TRBV28; possible D gene TRBD2, 5 bases. The CDR3 has 14 residues. V lost 9 bases and J 5 bases, leaving 17 bases between the germline ends. The germline gives CDR1 MDHEN, CDR2 SYDVKM. As DNA, the CDR3 is TGTGCCAGTTGGGAGACTTCAGGAAACAATGAGCAGTTCTTC. Amino acids: CASWETSGNNEQFF.

V and J are TRBV6-5 and TRBJ2-2; tentatively, D is TRBD1 (6 bases). V was clipped by 4 bases and J by 1 base, with 13 bases between them. CDR3 length: 16 amino acids. CDR1 and CDR2 from the germline V gene are MNHEY and SVGAGI. The CDR3 DNA sequence: TGTGCCAGCAGTTCTCTATCGACAGGGAACACCGGGGAGCTGTTTTTT. Amino acids: CASSSLSTGNTGELFF.

The chain carries TRBV21-1 and TRBJ2-2; the listed D gene, TRBD1, was not tested against the DNA. TRBV21-1 is a pseudogene. There are 15 residues in the CDR3. CDR3 amino acids: CASSSSRQGSGELFF. The CDR3 region has the DNA TGTGCCAGCAGCTCCTCCCGACAGGGGTCCGGGGAGCTGTTTTTT.

The chain combines TRBV21-1 with TRBJ2-7; the table's D call of TRBD2 was not tested on the DNA. TRBV21-1 counts as a pseudogene. The CDR3 has 11 amino acids. This chain's CDR3 is CASSLTSGEYV. The DNA of the CDR3 is TGTGCCAGCAGCTTAACTAGCGGGGAGTACGTC.

The chain couples TRBV12-3 or TRBV12-4 to TRBJ1-2; D may be TRBD1 (5 bases). The CDR3 runs 13 residues. With 5 bases removed from V and 5 bases from J, the gap between germline ends came to 12 bases. The CDR3, as DNA: TGTGCCAGCAGTCCAGGGCCAGCGTATGGCTACACCTTC. Encoded protein: CASSPGPAYGYTF.

This chain connects TRBV12-3 or TRBV12-4 to TRBJ1-2; D is perhaps TRBD1 (5 bases). With 7 bases removed from V and 6 bases from J, the gap between germline ends came to 15 bases. The CDR3 loop spans 13 amino acids. The CDR3 region has the DNA TGTGCCAGCAACTCCAGGGTGGAGCATGGCTACACCTTC. Its protein is CASNSRVEHGYTF.

This chain connects TRBV5-4 to TRBJ2-1; D is possibly TRBD1 (5 bases). Germline V gene sequence: CDR1 SGHNT, CDR2 YYREEE (reference sequence). This CDR3 is 17 amino acids long. V was pared by 4 bases and J by 9 bases, with 26 bases between. The CDR3 reads CASSRKTGTGGVGEQFF. CDR3 coding DNA: TGTGCCAGCAGCCGGAAAACAGGAACTGGCGGTGTAGGTGAGCAGTTCTTC.

The chain carries TRBV7-6 and TRBJ2-1; 8 bases fit TRBD2. This CDR3 region has 18 residues. The germline CDR1 and CDR2 sequences are SGHVS and FNYEAQ. Trimming at V came to 2 bases and at J to 0 bases, leaving 9 bases not matched to a gene. The CDR3 reads CASSLKIWREDSYNEQFF. DNA for the CDR3: TGTGCCAGCAGCTTAAAAATCTGGCGGGAGGACTCCTACAATGAGCAGTTCTTC.

The chain recombines TRBV19 with TRBJ2-1, with D perhaps TRBD2 (5 bases). The germline V gene encodes CDR1 LNHDA and CDR2 SQIVND (reference sequence). There are 15 residues in the CDR3. V was clipped by 7 bases and J by 2 bases, with 15 bases between them. For the CDR3, the DNA is TGTGCCAGTACCCCGACCGGAGGTGCCTACAATGAGCAGTTCTTC. Protein product: CASTPTGGAYNEQFF.

The chain joins TRBV11-2 to TRBJ1-1; D is perhaps TRBD1 (6 bases). Trimming stripped 8 bases from V and 1 base from J, with 14 bases between. The CDR3 is 14 amino acids. Germline V gene data show CDR1 as SGHAT and CDR2 as FQNNGV. CDR3 sequence: CASGRDIWNTEAFF. CDR3 sequence (DNA): TGTGCCAGCGGACGGGACATTTGGAACACTGAAGCTTTCTTT.

The chain recombines TRBV6-5 with TRBJ1-1; maybe TRBD1 (5 bases). This CDR3 is built from 15 residues. V lost 5 bases to trimming and J lost 3 bases, with 16 bases between them. Germline-derived CDR1 and CDR2 are MNHEY and SVGAGI. CDR3: CASSPPRQTYTEAFF. Here the CDR3 DNA reads TGTGCCAGCAGTCCACCACGACAGACATACACTGAAGCTTTCTTT.

The chain carries TRBV28 and TRBJ1-2; the match to TRBD1 covers 12 bases. This CDR3 region has 17 residues. J gave up 8 bases and V 6 bases, and 16 bases lay outside the gene matches. Per germline, CDR1 MDHEN and CDR2 SYDVKM. CDR3 protein: CASSISGTGGENGGYTF. CDR3 bases: TGTGCCAGCAGCATTTCCGGGACAGGGGGCGAGAATGGCGGCTACACCTTC.

V usage is TRBV5-5 and J usage is TRBJ1-2; D is unresolved. The CDR3 is 13 residues long. V dropped 0 bases and J dropped 7 bases, with 10 bases sitting between them. Germline CDR1 is SGHKS and CDR2 is YYEKEE (reference sequence). DNA of the CDR3: TGTGCCAGCAGCTTGGCGATAGGCGGTGGCTACACCTTC. It specifies CASSLAIGGGYTF.

This CDR3 reads CASSYYGGTYEQYV. The CDR3 DNA reads TGTGCCAGCAGTTACTATGGCGGAACCTACGAGCAGTACGTC. This chain uses TRBV6-2 or TRBV6-3 with TRBJ2-7, with D unclear. The CDR3 has 14 amino acids. Looked up from germline, CDR1 is MNHEY and CDR2 is SVGEGT. V was cut by 1 base and J by 2 bases, with 9 bases left in between.

J is TRBJ2-2 and V is TRBV11-3, with a possible D match to TRBD2 (5 bases). The V and J ends lost 0 bases and 4 bases respectively, with 9 bases between them. In germline, CDR1 is SGHNT, CDR2 YENEEA. The CDR3 is made up of 15 amino acids. The CDR3 DNA reads TGTGCCAGCAGCTTAGAGGGAGCTACCACCGGGGAGCTGTTTTTT. Its translation: CASSLEGATTGELFF.